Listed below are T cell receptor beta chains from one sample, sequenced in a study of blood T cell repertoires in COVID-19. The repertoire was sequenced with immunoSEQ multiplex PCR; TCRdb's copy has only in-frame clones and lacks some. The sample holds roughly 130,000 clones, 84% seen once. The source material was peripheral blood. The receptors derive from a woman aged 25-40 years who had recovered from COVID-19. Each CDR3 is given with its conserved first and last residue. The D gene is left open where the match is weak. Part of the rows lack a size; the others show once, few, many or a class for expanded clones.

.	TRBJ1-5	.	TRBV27	CASSSPGLNQPQHF	TGTGCCAGCAGTTCTCCAGGGCTCAATCAGCCCCAGCATTTT
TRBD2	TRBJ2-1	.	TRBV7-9	CASSQREEDRPGYEQFF	TGTGCCAGCAGCCAACGGGAGGAAGACCGTCCCGGATACGAGCAGTTCTTC
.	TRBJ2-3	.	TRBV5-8	CASSFPVPQGRDDTQYF	TGTGCCAGCAGCTTTCCCGTCCCTCAGGGGAGGGACGATACGCAGTATTTT
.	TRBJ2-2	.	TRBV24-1	CATSDQIGGELFF	TGTGCCACCAGTGATCAAATCGGCGGGGAGCTGTTTTTT
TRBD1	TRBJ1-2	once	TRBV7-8	CASSLRTGERYGYTF	TGTGCCAGCAGCTTACGGACAGGGGAACGATATGGCTACACCTTC
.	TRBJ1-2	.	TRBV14	CASSQGRFEGYTF	TGTGCCAGCAGCCAAGGCAGGTTCGAAGGCTACACCTTC
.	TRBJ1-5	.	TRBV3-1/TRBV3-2	CASSQGQGRAGSNQPQHF	TGTGCCAGCAGCCAAGGTCAGGGAAGGGCTGGAAGCAATCAGCCCCAGCATTTT
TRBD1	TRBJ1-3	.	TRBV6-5	CASSLQGAPGNTIYF	TGTGCCAGCAGCCTTCAGGGGGCGCCTGGAAACACCATATATTTT
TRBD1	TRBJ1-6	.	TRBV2	CASRPPRTTGWRSSYNSPLHF	TGTGCCAGCAGGCCTCCGCGGACGACAGGGTGGCGTAGCTCCTATAATTCACCCCTCCACTTT
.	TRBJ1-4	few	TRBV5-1	CASSLGAGLVTNEKLFF	TGCGCCAGCAGCTTGGGGGCAGGGCTTGTAACTAATGAAAAACTGTTTTTT
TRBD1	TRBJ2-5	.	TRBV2	CASSGGQGARETQYF	TGTGCCAGCAGTGGGGGACAGGGGGCGCGGGAGACCCAGTACTTC
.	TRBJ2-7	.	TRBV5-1	CASSLSQGIYEQYF	TGCGCCAGCAGCTTGTCTCAGGGAATTTACGAGCAGTACTTC
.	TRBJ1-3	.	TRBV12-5	CASGLGPKEGLGNTIYF	TGTGCTAGTGGTTTGGGACCGAAGGAGGGTTTGGGAAACACCATATATTTT
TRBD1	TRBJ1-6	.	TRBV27	CASSPTGTNSPLHF	TGTGCCAGCAGCCCGACAGGGACGAATTCACCCCTCCACTTT
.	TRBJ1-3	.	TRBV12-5	CASGLNLASGNTIYF	TGTGCTAGTGGTTTAAATCTAGCCTCTGGAAACACCATATATTTT
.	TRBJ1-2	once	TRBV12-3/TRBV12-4	CASRGERGYGYTF	TGTGCCAGCCGGGGAGAGCGAGGCTATGGCTACACCTTC
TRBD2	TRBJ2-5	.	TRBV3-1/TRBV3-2	CASQPSGGARETQYF	TGTGCCAGCCAACCCAGCGGGGGGGCTCGCGAGACCCAGTACTTC
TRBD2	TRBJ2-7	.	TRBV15	CATSRGLVAGDYEQYF	TGTGCCACCAGCAGAGGATTGGTGGCGGGAGACTACGAGCAGTACTTC
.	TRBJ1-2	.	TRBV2	CASSGGDLLGNGYTF	TGTGCCAGCAGTGGGGGGGACCTTTTAGGGAATGGCTACACCTTC
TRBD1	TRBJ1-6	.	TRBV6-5	CASADRGNSPLHF	TGTGCCAGCGCTGACAGGGGAAATTCACCCCTCCACTTT
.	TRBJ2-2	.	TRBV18	CASSQTGTTNTGELFF	TGTGCCAGCTCCCAAACAGGCACCACGAACACCGGGGAGCTGTTTTTT
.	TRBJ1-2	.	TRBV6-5	CASSYNLRGTYGYTF	TGTGCCAGCAGTTATAACCTTAGGGGGACCTATGGCTACACCTTC
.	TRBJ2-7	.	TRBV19	CASSGGSYYEQYF	TGTGCCAGTAGTGGTGGTTCCTACTACGAGCAGTACTTC
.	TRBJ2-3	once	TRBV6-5	CASSSVRPDTQYF	TGTGCCAGCAGTTCGGTCCGTCCAGATACGCAGTATTTT
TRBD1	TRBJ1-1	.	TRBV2	CASSTTGDGEAFF	TGTGCCAGCAGCACCACAGGGGACGGTGAAGCTTTCTTT
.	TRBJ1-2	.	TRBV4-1	CASSQPTRANYGYTF	TGCGCCAGCAGCCAACCCACCCGGGCTAACTATGGCTACACCTTC
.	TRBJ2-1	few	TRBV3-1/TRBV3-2	CASSIQGTAGPNNEQFF	TGTGCCAGCAGCATTCAAGGTACCGCGGGCCCCAACAATGAGCAGTTCTTC
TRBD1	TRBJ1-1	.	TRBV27	CASSNSGQGGDTEAFF	TGTGCCAGCAGTAATTCGGGACAGGGTGGGGACACTGAAGCTTTCTTT
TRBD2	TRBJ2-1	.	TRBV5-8	CASSLTMLAGDYNEQFF	TGTGCCAGCAGCCTTACGATGCTAGCGGGCGATTACAATGAGCAGTTCTTC
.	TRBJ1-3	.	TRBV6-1	CASSDGQWNTIYF	TGTGCCAGCAGTGACGGACAGTGGAACACCATATATTTT
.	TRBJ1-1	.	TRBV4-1	CASSRTSPARTVSIRTAFF	TGCGCCAGCAGCCGCACTAGTCCCGCTCGTACAGTTTCGATAAGGACAGCTTTCTTT
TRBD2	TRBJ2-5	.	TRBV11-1	CASSLGLAGGYQTQYF	TGTGCCAGCAGCTTAGGACTAGCGGGAGGGTATCAGACCCAGTACTTC
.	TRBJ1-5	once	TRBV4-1	CASSPGLVGQPQHF	TGCGCCAGCAGCCCCGGACTTGTCGGCCAGCCCCAGCATTTT
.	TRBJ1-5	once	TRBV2	CASSDQGLINQPQHF	TGTGCCAGCAGTGATCAGGGACTGATCAATCAGCCCCAGCATTTT
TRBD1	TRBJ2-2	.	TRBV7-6	CASSGTGGGTGELFF	TGTGCCAGCAGCGGAACAGGGGGCGGGACCGGGGAGCTGTTTTTT
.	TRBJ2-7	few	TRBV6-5	CASRRTAGTYEQYF	TGTGCCAGCAGACGCACCGCGGGGACCTACGAGCAGTACTTC
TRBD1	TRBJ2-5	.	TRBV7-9	CASSFLRTGVSGKTQYF	TGTGCCAGCAGCTTCCTGAGGACAGGGGTTAGTGGAAAGACCCAGTACTTC
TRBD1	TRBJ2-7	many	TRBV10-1	CASSDRTGASYEQYF	TGCGCCAGCAGTGACAGGACAGGCGCCTCCTACGAGCAGTACTTC
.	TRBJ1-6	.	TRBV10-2	CASSDLQDLGSPLHF	TGCGCCAGCAGTGATTTACAGGACCTCGGTTCACCCCTCCACTTT
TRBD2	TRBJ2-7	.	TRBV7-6	CASSLSSGDSYEQYF	TGTGCCAGCAGCTTGTCTAGCGGGGACTCCTACGAGCAGTACTTC
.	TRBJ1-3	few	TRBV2	CASSGLEDGNTIYF	TGTGCCAGCAGTGGACTGGAGGATGGAAACACCATATATTTT
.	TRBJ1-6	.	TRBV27	CASSLSGGISPLHF	TGTGCCAGCAGTTTATCTGGGGGGATTTCACCCCTCCACTTT
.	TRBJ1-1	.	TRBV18	CASSPFSGTENTEAFF	TGTGCCAGCTCCCCATTTAGCGGGACGGAGAACACTGAAGCTTTCTTT
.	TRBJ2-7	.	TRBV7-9	CASSHPQGTYEQYF	TGTGCCAGCAGCCATCCACAGGGAACCTACGAGCAGTACTTC
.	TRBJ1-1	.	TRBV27	CASSLGLRNTEAFF	TGTGCCAGCAGTTTGGGGCTTCGGAACACTGAAGCTTTCTTT
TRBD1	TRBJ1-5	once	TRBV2	CASSESRRTGGQPQHF	TGTGCCAGCAGTGAATCAAGGCGGACAGGGGGTCAGCCCCAGCATTTT
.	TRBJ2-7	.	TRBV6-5	CASSPQPEPGEQYF	TGTGCCAGCAGCCCCCAACCGGAGCCCGGGGAGCAGTACTTC
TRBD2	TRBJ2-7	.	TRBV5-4	CASSSSGYEQYF	TGTGCCAGCAGCTCTAGCGGATACGAGCAGTACTTC